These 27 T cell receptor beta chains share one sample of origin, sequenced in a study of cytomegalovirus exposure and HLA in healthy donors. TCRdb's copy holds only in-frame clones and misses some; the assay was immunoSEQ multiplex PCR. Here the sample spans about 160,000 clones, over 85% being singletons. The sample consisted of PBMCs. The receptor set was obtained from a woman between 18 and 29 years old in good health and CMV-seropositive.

CDR3 bases: TGCGCCAGCAGCCAAGGGCGGACTAGCGGTTTCTACAATGAGCAGTTCTTC. Encoded protein: CASSQGRTSGFYNEQFF. This chain uses TRBV4-3 with TRBJ2-1, with 10 bases that match TRBD2. V trimming: 1 base; J trimming: 3 bases; junction bases outside the gene matches: 6. The germline V gene has CDR1 LGHNA and CDR2 YSLEER. The CDR3 is 17 residues long.

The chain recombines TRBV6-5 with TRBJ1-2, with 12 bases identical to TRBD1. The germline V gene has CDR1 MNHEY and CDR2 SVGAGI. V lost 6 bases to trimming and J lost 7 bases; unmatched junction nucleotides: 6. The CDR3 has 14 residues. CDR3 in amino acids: CASSRGQGARGYTF. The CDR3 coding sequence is TGTGCCAGCAGCAGGGGACAGGGGGCCCGTGGCTACACCTTC.

CDR3: CASSLFTSGSVHNEQFF. Here the CDR3 DNA reads TGCGCCAGCAGCCTCTTCACTAGCGGGAGTGTCCACAATGAGCAGTTCTTC. The genes are TRBV4-1 and TRBJ2-1, with 11 nucleotides matching TRBD2. Germline assignment: CDR1 MGHRA and CDR2 YSYEKL. The CDR3 is 17 residues long. The J segment lost 5 bases and the V segment lost 4 bases, leaving 10 bases of the junction unmatched.

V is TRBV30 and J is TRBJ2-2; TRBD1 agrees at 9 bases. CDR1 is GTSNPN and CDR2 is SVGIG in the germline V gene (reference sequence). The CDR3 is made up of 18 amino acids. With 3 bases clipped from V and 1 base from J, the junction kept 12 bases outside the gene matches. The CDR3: CAWRPTVGTGLNTGELFF. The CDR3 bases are TGTGCCTGGAGGCCCACGGTGGGGACAGGGTTGAACACCGGGGAGCTGTTTTTT.

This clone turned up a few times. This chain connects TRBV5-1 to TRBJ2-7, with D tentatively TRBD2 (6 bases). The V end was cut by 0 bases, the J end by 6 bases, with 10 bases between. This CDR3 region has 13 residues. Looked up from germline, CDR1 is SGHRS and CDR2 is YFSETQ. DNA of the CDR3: TGCGCCAGCAGCTTGGGGACTACCAGCGAGCAGTACTTC. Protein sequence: CASSLGTTSEQYF.

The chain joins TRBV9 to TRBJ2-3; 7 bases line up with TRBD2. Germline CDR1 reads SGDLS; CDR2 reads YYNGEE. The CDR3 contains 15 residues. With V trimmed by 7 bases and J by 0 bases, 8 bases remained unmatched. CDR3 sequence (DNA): TGTGCCAGCGCCCTTACTAGCGCGAGCACAGATACGCAGTATTTT. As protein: CASALTSASTDTQYF.

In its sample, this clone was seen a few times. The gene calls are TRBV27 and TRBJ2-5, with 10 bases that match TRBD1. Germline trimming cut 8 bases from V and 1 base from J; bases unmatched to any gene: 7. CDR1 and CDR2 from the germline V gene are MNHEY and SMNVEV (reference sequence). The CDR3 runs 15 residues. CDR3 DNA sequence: TGTGCCAGCCAGAAAAGGACAGGGGGCCAAGAGACCCAGTACTTC. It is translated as CASQKRTGGQETQYF.

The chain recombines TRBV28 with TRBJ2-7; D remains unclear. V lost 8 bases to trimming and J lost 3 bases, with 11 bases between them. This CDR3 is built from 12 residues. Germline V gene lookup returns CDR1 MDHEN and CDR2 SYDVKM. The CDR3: CASGGGIYEQYF. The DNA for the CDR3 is TGTGCCAGCGGTGGCGGAATCTACGAGCAGTACTTC.

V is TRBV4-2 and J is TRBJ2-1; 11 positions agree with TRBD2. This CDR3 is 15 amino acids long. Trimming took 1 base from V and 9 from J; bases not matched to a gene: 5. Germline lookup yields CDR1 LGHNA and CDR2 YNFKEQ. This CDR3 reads CASSQGPGTSGEQFF. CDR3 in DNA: TGTGCCAGCAGCCAAGGCCCCGGGACTAGCGGTGAGCAGTTCTTC.

The CDR3 DNA is TGTGCCAGCAGCTTAGTCTCTACCCACTACAATGAGCAGTTCTTC. It codes for CASSLVSTHYNEQFF. V and J are TRBV11-1 and TRBJ2-1, with D unclear. CDR3 length: 15 residues. The V and J ends lost 1 base and 3 bases respectively, with 10 bases between them. Germline-derived CDR1 and CDR2 are SGHAT and FQDESV (reference sequence).

CDR3 protein: CAWRGLAGYNEQFF. In DNA, the CDR3 is TGTGCCTGGCGCGGACTAGCGGGATACAATGAGCAGTTCTTC. The J gene is TRBJ2-1, the V gene TRBV30; 12 bases line up with TRBD2. Germline CDR1 GTSNPN, CDR2 SVGIG (reference sequence). The CDR3 is 14 amino acids. Trimming at V came to 5 bases and at J to 4 bases, leaving 3 bases not matched to a gene.

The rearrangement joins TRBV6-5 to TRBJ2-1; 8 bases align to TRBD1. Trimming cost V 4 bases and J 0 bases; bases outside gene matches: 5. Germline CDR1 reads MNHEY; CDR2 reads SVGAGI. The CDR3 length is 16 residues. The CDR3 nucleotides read TGTGCCAGCAGTTCGGGACAGGCCAGCTCCTACAATGAGCAGTTCTTC. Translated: CASSSGQASSYNEQFF.

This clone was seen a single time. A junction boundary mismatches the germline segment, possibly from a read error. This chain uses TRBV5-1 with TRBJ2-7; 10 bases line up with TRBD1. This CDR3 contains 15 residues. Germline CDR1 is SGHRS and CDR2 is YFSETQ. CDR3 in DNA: TGCGCCACCAGCCATTTCGGGACAGGGGATTACGAGCAGTACTTC. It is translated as CATSHFGTGDYEQYF.

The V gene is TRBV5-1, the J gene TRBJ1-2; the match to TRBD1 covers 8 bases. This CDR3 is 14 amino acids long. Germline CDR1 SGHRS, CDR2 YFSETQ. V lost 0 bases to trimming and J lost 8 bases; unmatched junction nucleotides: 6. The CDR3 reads CASSLAAGGQGYTF. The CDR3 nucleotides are TGCGCCAGCAGCTTGGCAGCAGGGGGCCAAGGCTACACCTTC.

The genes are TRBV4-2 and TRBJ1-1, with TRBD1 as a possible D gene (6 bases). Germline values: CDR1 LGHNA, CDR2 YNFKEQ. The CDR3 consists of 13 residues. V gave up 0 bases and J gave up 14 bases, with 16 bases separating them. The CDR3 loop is CASSQDTGGGQFF. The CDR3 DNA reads TGTGCCAGCAGCCAAGATACAGGCGGGGGACAATTCTTT.

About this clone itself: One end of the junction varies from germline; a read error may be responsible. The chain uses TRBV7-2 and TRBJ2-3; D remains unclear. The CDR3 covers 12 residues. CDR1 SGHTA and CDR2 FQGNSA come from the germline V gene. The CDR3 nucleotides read TGTGCCAGCAGCTACACCACATATACGCAGTATTTT. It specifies CASSYTTYTQYF.

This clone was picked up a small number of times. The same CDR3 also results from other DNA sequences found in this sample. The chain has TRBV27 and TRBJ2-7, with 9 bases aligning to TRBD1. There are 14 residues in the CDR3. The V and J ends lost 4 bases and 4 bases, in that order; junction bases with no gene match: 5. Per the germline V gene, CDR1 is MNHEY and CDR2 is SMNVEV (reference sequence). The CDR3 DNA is TGTGCCAGCAGTTCTGACAGGGGGAGGTACGAGCAGTACTTC. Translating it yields CASSSDRGRYEQYF.

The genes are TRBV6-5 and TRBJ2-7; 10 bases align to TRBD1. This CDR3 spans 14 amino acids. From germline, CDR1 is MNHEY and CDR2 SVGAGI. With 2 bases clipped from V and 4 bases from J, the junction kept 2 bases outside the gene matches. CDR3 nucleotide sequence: TGTGCCAGCAGTTACCGGGACAGGGGTTACGAGCAGTACTTC. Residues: CASSYRDRGYEQYF.

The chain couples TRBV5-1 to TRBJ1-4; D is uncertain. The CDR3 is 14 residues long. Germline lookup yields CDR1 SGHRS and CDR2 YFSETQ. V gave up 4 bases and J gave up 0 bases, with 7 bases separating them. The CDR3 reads CASSREATNEKLFF. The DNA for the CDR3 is TGCGCCAGCAGCCGGGAAGCAACTAATGAAAAACTGTTTTTT.

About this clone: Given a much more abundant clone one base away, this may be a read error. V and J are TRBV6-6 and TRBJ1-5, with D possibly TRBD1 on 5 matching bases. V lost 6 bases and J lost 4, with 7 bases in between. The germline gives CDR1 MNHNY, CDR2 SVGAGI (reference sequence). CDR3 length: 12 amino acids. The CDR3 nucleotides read TGTGCCAGCAGACAGGTTAATCAGCCCCAGCATTTT. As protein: CASRQVNQPQHF.

DNA for the CDR3: TGTGCCAGCAGCTTAGCCCCACCCTCGACAGGGGTGGCCTACGAGCAGTACTTC. This translates into CASSLAPPSTGVAYEQYF. V and J are TRBV7-6 and TRBJ2-7, with 8 nucleotides matching TRBD1. V shed 0 bases, J shed 2 bases, and the junction held 12 bases outside the gene matches. CDR1 is SGHVS and CDR2 is FNYEAQ in the germline V gene. This CDR3 comprises 18 residues.

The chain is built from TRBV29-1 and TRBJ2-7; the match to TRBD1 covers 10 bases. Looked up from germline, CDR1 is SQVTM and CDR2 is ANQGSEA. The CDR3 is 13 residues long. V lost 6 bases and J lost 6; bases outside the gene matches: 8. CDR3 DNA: TGCAGCGTAAATTTCCGGACAGGGGGCGAGCAGTACTTC. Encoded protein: CSVNFRTGGEQYF.

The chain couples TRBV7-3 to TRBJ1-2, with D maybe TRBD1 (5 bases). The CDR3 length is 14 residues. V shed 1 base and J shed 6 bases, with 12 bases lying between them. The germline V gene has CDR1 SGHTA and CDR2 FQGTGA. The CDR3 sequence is CASSLSYRQDGYTF. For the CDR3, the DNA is TGTGCCAGCAGCTTAAGCTACAGGCAGGATGGCTACACCTTC.

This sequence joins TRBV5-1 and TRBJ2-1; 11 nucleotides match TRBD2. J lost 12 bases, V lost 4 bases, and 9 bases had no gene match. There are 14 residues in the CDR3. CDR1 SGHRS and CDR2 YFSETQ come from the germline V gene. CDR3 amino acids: CASSAIAGGPPQFF. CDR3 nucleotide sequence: TGCGCCAGCAGCGCTATAGCGGGAGGGCCGCCGCAGTTCTTC.

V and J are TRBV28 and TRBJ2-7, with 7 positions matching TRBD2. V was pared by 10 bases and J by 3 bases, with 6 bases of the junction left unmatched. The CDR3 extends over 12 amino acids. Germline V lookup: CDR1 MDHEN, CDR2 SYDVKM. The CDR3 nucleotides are TGTGCCACCGGGGGGACCCTCTACGAGCAGTACTTC. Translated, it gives CATGGTLYEQYF.

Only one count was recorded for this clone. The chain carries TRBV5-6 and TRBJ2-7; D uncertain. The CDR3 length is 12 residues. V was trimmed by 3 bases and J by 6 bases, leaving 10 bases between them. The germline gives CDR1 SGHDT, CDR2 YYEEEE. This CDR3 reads CASSYLGSEQYF. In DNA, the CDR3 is TGTGCCAGCAGCTATCTCGGGTCCGAGCAGTACTTC.

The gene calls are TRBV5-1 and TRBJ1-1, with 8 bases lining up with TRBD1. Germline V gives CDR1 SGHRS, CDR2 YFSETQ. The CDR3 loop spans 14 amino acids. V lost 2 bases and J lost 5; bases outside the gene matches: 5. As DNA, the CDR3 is TGCGCCAGCAGCTTAGACAGGGGAGTGACTGAAGCTTTCTTT. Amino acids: CASSLDRGVTEAFF.